Sequencing of this T cell receptor beta chain was carried out in a study of tissue T cells after allogeneic stem cell transplantation. The CDR3 has 16 residues. With 2 bases removed from V and 0 bases from J, the gap between germline ends came to 11 bases. Germline CDR1 reads SNHLY; CDR2 reads FYNGKV (reference sequence). Data came from immunoSEQ multiplex PCR; TCRdb stores just in-frame clones and leaves some out. The sample shows more than 20,000 clones, around 77% of them seen only once. As concerns this clone: Gene labels here are mouse ones. The CDR3 end lies 1 residue beyond the end of the read and is filled in from the germline J gene.

The rearrangement uses TRBV3 and TRBJ1-5, with D perhaps matching TRBD1 (5 bases). Sequencing was performed on spleen. This receptor was taken from a female BALB/c mouse in good health. Strain haplotype (MHC): H2-d. The sequenced CDR3 bases are TGTGCCAGCAGCTTACCAGGGCCCCATAACAACCAGGCTCCGCTT. Translation: CASSLPGPHNNQAPL. The CDR3 in full is CASSLPGPHNNQAPLF.